This T cell receptor (beta chain) originates from a study of blood T cell repertoires in COVID-19. Study background: Nucleic acid was either cDNA or gDNA, and it came from T cells, B-cell-depleted T cells, or PBMCs.

The authors' processing: Using reference gene primer amplification, nucleated cell counts were estimated. Sequenced by immunoSEQ multiplex PCR; TCRdb stores in-frame clones only, minus some. V and J calls and clone size come straight from that table; D and trimming were deduced from the DNA. The sample contains just over 650,000 clones, more than 80% of which appear only once. Per germline, CDR1 MDHEN and CDR2 SYDVKM. The CDR3 extends over 16 amino acids. Trimming at V came to 4 bases and at J to 2 bases, leaving 4 bases not matched to a gene. The TCR originated in a woman aged 18-29 years with acute or convalescent COVID-19. The V gene is TRBV28, the J gene TRBJ2-3, with 12 bases matching TRBD2. Source material: peripheral blood. In nucleotides, the CDR3 is TGTGCCAGCAGTTCTCGACTAGCGGGGGCCACAGATACGCAGTATTTT. It encodes CASSSRLAGATDTQYF.